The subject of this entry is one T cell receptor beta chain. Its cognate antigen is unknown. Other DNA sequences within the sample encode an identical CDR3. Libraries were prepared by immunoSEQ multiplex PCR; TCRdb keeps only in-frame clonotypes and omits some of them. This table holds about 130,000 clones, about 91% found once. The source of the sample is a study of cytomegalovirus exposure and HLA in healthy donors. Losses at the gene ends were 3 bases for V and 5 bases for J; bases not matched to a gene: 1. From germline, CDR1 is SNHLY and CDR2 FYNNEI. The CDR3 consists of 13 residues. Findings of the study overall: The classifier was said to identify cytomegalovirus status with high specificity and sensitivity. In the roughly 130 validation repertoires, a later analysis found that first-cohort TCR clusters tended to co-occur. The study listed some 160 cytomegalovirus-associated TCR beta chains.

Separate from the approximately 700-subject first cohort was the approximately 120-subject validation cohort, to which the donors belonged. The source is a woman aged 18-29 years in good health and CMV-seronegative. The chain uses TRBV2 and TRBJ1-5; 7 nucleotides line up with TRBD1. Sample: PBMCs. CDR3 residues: CASSDGQDQPQHF. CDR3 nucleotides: TGTGCCAGCAGTGATGGACAGGATCAGCCCCAGCATTTT.